This T cell receptor (beta chain) was sequenced for a study of OX40 agonist ivuxolimab in advanced cancers. Assay used: immunoSEQ multiplex PCR; TCRdb lists only in-frame clones, some missing. The table includes approximately 46,000 clones, approximately 71% detected once. This clone was seen once. The germline V and J ends were trimmed by 6 bases and 1 base, with 7 bases remaining between them. The V gene's germline CDR1 is SGHAT and CDR2 FQNNGV. The CDR3 extends over 13 amino acids. This sequence joins TRBV11-2 and TRBJ2-4, with D hard to call. The material was CD4+ or CD8+ T cells sorted from blood, obtained in a trial of the OX40 agonist ivuxolimab. The receptor was derived from an adult with an advanced solid tumor such as melanoma, head and neck, liver or kidney cancer. As DNA, the CDR3 is TGTGCCAGCAGAAGGATTGCCAAAAACATTCAGTACTTC. Its protein is CASRRIAKNIQYF. Complete variable domain (other parts from reference TRBV11-2 and TRBJ2-4): EAGVAQSPRYKIIEKRQSVAFWCNPISGHATLYWYQQILGQGPKLLIQFQNNGVVDDSQLPKDRFSAERLKGVDSTLKIQPAKLEDSAVYLCASRRIAKNIQYFGAGTRLSVL.